This is a list of T cell receptor beta chains from one sample in a study of Ad26.COV2.S vaccination and SARS-CoV-2 variants. Sequenced by immunoSEQ multiplex PCR; TCRdb stores in-frame clones only, minus some. The data hold around 310,000 clones, with roughly nine tenths observed a single time. Sample: peripheral blood, taken in a trial of Ad26.COV2.S vaccine versus placebo. The source is a person between 18 and 65 years old who received the Ad26.COV2.S COVID-19 vaccine or a placebo. The CDR3 runs from the conserved cysteine through the conserved F or W. D genes are given only for firm matches. Clone size is stated in some rows and not others, as once, few, many or a class when expanded.

V gene	clone size	D gene	J gene	CDR3 protein
TRBV7-9	once	NA	TRBJ1-2	CASSFIRGPGGGYTF
TRBV28	NA	NA	TRBJ1-1	CASSLSGTHMNTEAFF
TRBV19	NA	TRBD2	TRBJ2-4	CASTPGGLRIQYF
TRBV6-5	NA	NA	TRBJ1-6	CASSYMEDSPLHF
TRBV2	NA	TRBD1	TRBJ2-2	CASSVGTGYAGELFF
TRBV11-2	NA	TRBD2	TRBJ2-4	CASSLGRGLRDDIQYF
TRBV7-8	NA	TRBD1	TRBJ1-3	CASSSHRGPGNTIYF
TRBV5-4	NA	TRBD1	TRBJ2-1	CASSPGDRVYNEQFF
TRBV6-6	NA	TRBD1	TRBJ2-6	CASSGTGGFGANVLTF
TRBV7-2	NA	NA	TRBJ2-5	CASSLVWGVEETQYF
TRBV24-1	NA	NA	TRBJ2-5	CATGGQQETQYF
TRBV7-2	NA	TRBD2	TRBJ2-2	CASRGLAGYTGELFF
TRBV2	NA	NA	TRBJ1-5	CASTQDSGNQPQHF
TRBV2	NA	NA	TRBJ1-5	CASSDEGNQPQHF
TRBV3-1/TRBV3-2	NA	NA	TRBJ2-5	CASSRNRAPLETQYF
TRBV4-3	NA	NA	TRBJ2-2	CASSQDLGLPDTGELFF
TRBV6-5	NA	NA	TRBJ2-7	CASSLGGAGSYEQYF
TRBV30	NA	TRBD2	TRBJ2-5	CAWRSGLGGGETQYF
TRBV11-2	NA	NA	TRBJ2-7	CASSPPWEGDSYEQYF
TRBV4-3	NA	TRBD1	TRBJ2-1	CASSQGPGTGVSYNEQFF
TRBV29-1	NA	NA	TRBJ1-1	CSVEGGQGLGLNTEAFF
TRBV6-5	once	NA	TRBJ1-1	CASSEGGTEAFF
TRBV24-1	once	NA	TRBJ2-1	CATSQGGGAEGEQFF
TRBV5-4	NA	NA	TRBJ2-3	CASSTGPHTDTQYF
TRBV6-1	NA	NA	TRBJ1-5	CASSEGQQPQHF
TRBV11-2	NA	NA	TRBJ2-1	CASSDRHSSYNEQFF
TRBV5-1	NA	TRBD1	TRBJ1-2	CASSPDRGDYGYTF
TRBV18	NA	NA	TRBJ1-2	CASSPLTDTNYGYTF
TRBV6-1	NA	NA	TRBJ1-6	CASSLEVGSPLHF
TRBV6-5	NA	NA	TRBJ1-1	CASSSGNTEAFF
TRBV3-1/TRBV3-2	NA	TRBD1	TRBJ2-1	CASSRLSQGPYNEQFF
TRBV28	NA	TRBD1	TRBJ1-1	CASSFRDRGHLTEAFF
TRBV7-9	NA	TRBD1	TRBJ2-5	CASSFTGTGYQETQYF
TRBV9	NA	NA	TRBJ1-5	CASSLGGGPNQPQHF
TRBV15	NA	NA	TRBJ1-5	CAASDRMDQPQHF
TRBV6-5	NA	TRBD1	TRBJ1-6	CASSYRQGANSPLHF
TRBV4-1	NA	NA	TRBJ2-5	CASSERTLETQYF
TRBV6-2/TRBV6-3	NA	TRBD2	TRBJ2-7	CASSYSTSAYEQYF
TRBV12-1	NA	NA	TRBJ2-6	CASSFRGPGANVLTF
TRBV6-2/TRBV6-3	NA	NA	TRBJ2-6	CASSIPPRGPGANVLTF
TRBV3-1/TRBV3-2	NA	NA	TRBJ1-5	CASSLDGNQPQHF
TRBV30	once	NA	TRBJ1-2	CAWSVLGTYTFSLRGYTF
TRBV25-1	NA	NA	TRBJ2-2	CASSDSVSRNTGELFF
TRBV6-5	NA	NA	TRBJ1-2	CASTPGRNGYTF
TRBV18	once	NA	TRBJ1-1	CASSPVGQMNTEAFF
TRBV5-1	few	TRBD2	TRBJ2-3	CASSLVREGDTQYF
TRBV5-1	NA	TRBD1	TRBJ1-4	CASSSERFGTGNEKLFF
TRBV27	NA	NA	TRBJ1-2	CASRSTGSQYGYTF
TRBV4-1	NA	NA	TRBJ1-1	CASSQDDGDDEAFF